Given below is one T cell receptor (beta chain) in context. There are many counts of this clonotype. Its antigen specificity is not known. Per-base qualities were not stored, and no clone one base away is much larger. Libraries were constructed by PCR. These reads were obtained on an Illumina HiSeq 2500. Molecular barcoding was employed in the preparation of TCR libraries, with unique molecular identifiers being used to normalize TCRbeta repertoire quantification. TCRdb trimmed public reads at Q25 via fastp, called clones via MiXCR and kept in-frame beta chains. Each entry is one CDR3 protein sequence, shown with its most common DNA and genes. The sample records about 240,000 distinct CDR3 sequences, 12% of which are singletons. The top ten clonotypes cover over 2% of the sample. These data belong to a study of T-cell reconstitution after alpha-beta-depleted transplantation in children (dated by TCRdb to about 2016). General notes on the study: Using TCR repertoire profiling, the study followed T-cell immune reconstitution in a quantitative way in children after TCRalphabeta/CD19-depleted allogeneic hematopoietic cell transplantation.

Sequenced here: PBMCs from the stem cell graft donor, sampled from the stem cell graft. The clonotype originates from a human donor who donated a stem cell graft to a child with acute lymphoblastic leukemia.

The CDR3 region reads CASSTPGPRAGNTIYF. The bases read TGCGCCAGCAGTACCCCAGGGCCCCGCGCTGGAAACACCATATATTTT. The chain links TRBV4-1 with TRBJ1-3; TRBD1 might be the D gene, on 5 matching bases. The CDR3, from cysteine to phenylalanine, totals 16 residues. Just CDR3 DNA is preserved here, 48 bases in frame from base 1. According to the germline V gene, CDR1 reads MGHRA and CDR2 reads YSYEKL. Trimming removed 6 bases from V and 2 bases from J, leaving 17 bases between the germline ends.